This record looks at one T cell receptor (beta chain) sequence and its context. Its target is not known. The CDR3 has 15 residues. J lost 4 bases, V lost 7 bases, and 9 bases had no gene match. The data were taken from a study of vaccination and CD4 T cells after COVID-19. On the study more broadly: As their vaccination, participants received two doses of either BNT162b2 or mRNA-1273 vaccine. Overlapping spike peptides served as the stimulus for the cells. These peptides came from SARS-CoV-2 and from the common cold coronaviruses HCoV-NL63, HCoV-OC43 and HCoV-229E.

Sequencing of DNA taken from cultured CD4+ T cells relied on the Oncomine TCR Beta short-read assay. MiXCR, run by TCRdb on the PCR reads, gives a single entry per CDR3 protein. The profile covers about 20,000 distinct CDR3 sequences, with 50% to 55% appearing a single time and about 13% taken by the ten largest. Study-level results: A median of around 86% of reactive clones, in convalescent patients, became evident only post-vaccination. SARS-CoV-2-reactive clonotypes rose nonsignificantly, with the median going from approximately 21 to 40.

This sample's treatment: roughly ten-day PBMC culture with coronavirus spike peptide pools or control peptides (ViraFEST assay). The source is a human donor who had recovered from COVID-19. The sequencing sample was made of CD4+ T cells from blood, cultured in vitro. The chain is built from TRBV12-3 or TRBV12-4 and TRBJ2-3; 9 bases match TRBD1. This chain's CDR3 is CASILGDRASDTQYF. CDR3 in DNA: TGTGCCAGCATCTTGGGGGACAGGGCTTCAGATACGCAGTATTTT.